The 11 T cell receptor beta chains below come from one sample, sequenced in a study of shared clonotypes between healthy human individuals. Some clones are missing from TCRdb's copy, which holds only in-frame ones; the method was immunoSEQ multiplex PCR. Of roughly 2,500,000 clones in the sample, 90% to 95% were seen once. Sequenced material: naive CD4+ T cells from PBMCs. The sample's subset: CD45RA+ positively selected. These receptors came from a man aged 18 to 29 in good health. Some clones in this sample may be carry-over from other donors' samples.

V gene TRBV6-4 combines with J gene TRBJ2-3; D is ambiguous. Germline V gene lookup returns CDR1 MRHNA and CDR2 SNTAGT. This CDR3 has 13 amino acids. V dropped 6 bases and J dropped 0 bases, with 7 bases sitting between them. CDR3 residues: CASRGPSTDTQYF. The CDR3 coding sequence is TGTGCCAGCAGAGGACCAAGCACAGATACGCAGTATTTT.

V and J are TRBV5-1 and TRBJ2-1; TRBD1 is a possible D gene (6 bases). CDR3 length: 16 amino acids. CDR1 is SGHRS, CDR2 YFSETQ, per germline. Deletions cut 4 bases from V and 0 bases from J, with 14 bases between. CDR3 sequence reads: CASSPGHKSSYNEQFF. CDR3 in DNA: TGCGCCAGCAGCCCGGGACACAAGAGCTCCTACAATGAGCAGTTCTTC.

This sequence joins TRBV19 and TRBJ1-2; TRBD1 agrees at 7 bases. Germline CDR1 is LNHDA and CDR2 is SQIVND (reference sequence). J gave up 0 bases and V 5 bases, and 9 bases lay outside the gene matches. CDR3 size: 16 residues. For the CDR3, the DNA is TGTGCCAGTAGTTTCCGGACAGGCGCCTCTAACTATGGCTACACCTTC. The encoded protein is CASSFRTGASNYGYTF.

The genes are TRBV5-5 and TRBJ1-5; D gene ambiguous. The germline V gene encodes CDR1 SGHKS and CDR2 YYEKEE (reference sequence). Trimming removed 1 base at V and 5 bases at J, with 19 bases between. The CDR3 extends over 17 amino acids. CDR3 in amino acids: CASSLQGVSVEYQPQHF. DNA of the CDR3: TGTGCCAGCAGCTTGCAAGGAGTAAGTGTCGAATATCAGCCCCAGCATTTT. Full variable domain (outside the CDR3, taken from reference TRBV5-5 and TRBJ1-5): DAGVTQSPTHLIKTRGQQVTLRCSPISGHKSVSWYQQVLGQGPQFIFQYYEKEERGRGNFPDRFSARQFPNYSSELNVNALLLGDSALYLCASSLQGVSVEYQPQHFGDGTRLSIL.

V is TRBV2 and J is TRBJ2-7, with unresolved D. The CDR3 contains 14 residues. Trimming took 7 bases from V and 6 from J, leaving 19 bases between them. Per the germline V gene, CDR1 is SNHLY and CDR2 is FYNNEI. The CDR3 bases are TGTGCCAGCAATTTGATTCGAGTTCAAAGCGAGCAGTACTTC. As protein: CASNLIRVQSEQYF.

As regards this clone: The sample holds other DNA sequences that translate to the same CDR3. This sequence joins TRBV5-1 and TRBJ2-3, with TRBD1 matching over 8 bases. The J segment lost 3 bases and the V segment lost 4 bases, leaving 4 bases of the junction unmatched. Germline CDR1 SGHRS, CDR2 YFSETQ. This CDR3 spans 14 amino acids. CDR3 bases: TGCGCCAGCAGCGGGCGGACAGGGACAGATACGCAGTATTTT. Protein: CASSGRTGTDTQYF.

Here the CDR3 DNA reads TGTGCCAGCAGCTTGGGTGCGGGAGTGGCGGGTGAGACCCAGTACTTC. This encodes CASSLGAGVAGETQYF. The chain uses TRBV11-2 and TRBJ2-5; 7 nucleotides line up with TRBD2. Germline V CDR1 and CDR2: SGHAT, FQNNGV. This CDR3 spans 16 amino acids. The V and J ends lost 3 bases and 5 bases, in that order; junction bases with no gene match: 12.

V usage is TRBV5-4 and J usage is TRBJ2-1; maybe TRBD1 (6 bases). Trimming left V 4 bases short and J 0 bases short, with 20 bases between. The germline gives CDR1 SGHNT, CDR2 YYREEE (reference sequence). The CDR3 extends over 18 amino acids. Here the CDR3 DNA reads TGTGCCAGCAGCCGACCACAGGGAAAGGATAGCTCCTACAATGAGCAGTTCTTC. Translated: CASSRPQGKDSSYNEQFF.

This sequence joins TRBV6-5 and TRBJ2-1, with unresolved D. Germline V gene data show CDR1 as MNHEY and CDR2 as SVGAGI. This CDR3 contains 14 residues. V dropped 7 bases and J dropped 10 bases, with 20 bases sitting between them. The CDR3 loop is CASTPPTNSEEQFF. The CDR3 nucleotides are TGTGCCAGCACCCCACCAACAAACAGCGAAGAGCAGTTCTTC.

This chain connects TRBV7-7 to TRBJ1-1, with 9 positions matching TRBD1. Trimming cost V 6 bases and J 6 bases; bases outside gene matches: 14. Per germline, CDR1 SSHAT and CDR2 FNYEAQ (reference sequence). CDR3 size: 16 residues. CDR3 sequence reads: CASSPLPGQGSSEAFF. The CDR3 nucleotides are TGTGCCAGCAGTCCCCTCCCGGGACAGGGTTCATCTGAAGCTTTCTTT.

The chain carries TRBV9 and TRBJ2-1; D unresolved. Germline V gene lookup returns CDR1 SGDLS and CDR2 YYNGEE. This CDR3 comprises 14 residues. Trimming cost V 0 bases and J 9 bases, with 13 bases left between them. The CDR3 nucleotides are TGTGCCAGCAGCGTAGTTAGTAGCATGGGTGAGCAGTTCTTC. Protein product: CASSVVSSMGEQFF.